Each of the 12 T cell receptor beta chains below was sequenced from the same sample in a study of human T cells and chemical hapten exposure. TCRdb redid the calling of the RACE reads with MiXCR, one entry per CDR3 protein. The sample gives around 330,000 distinct CDR3 sequences, about 5.4% of which show up once; approximately 8.2% is in the top ten. This sample's time point: pre-sensitization, week 0. Treatment described: therapeutic diphenylcyclopropenone sensitization with weekly scalp DPC. The source was whole blood, collected in connection with sensitization to the hapten diphenylcyclopropenone (DPC). The receptors were sampled from a woman aged 18-29 years with alopecia areata. Some clones in this sample may be carry-over from other donors' samples.

The rearrangement links TRBV28 to TRBJ1-5, with 7 bases aligning to TRBD1. V was clipped by 5 bases and J by 6 bases; unmatched bases: 10. Germline V lookup: CDR1 MDHEN, CDR2 SYDVKM. The CDR3 extends over 15 amino acids. CDR3 in amino acids: CASSRGGTVVQPQHF. CDR3 nucleotides: TGTGCCAGCAGTCGTGGGGGGACAGTCGTTCAGCCCCAGCATTTT.

This clonotype showed up many times. The rearrangement uses TRBV12-3 or TRBV12-4 and TRBJ1-2, with D uncertain. Trimming pared 2 bases from V and 7 bases from J, leaving 11 bases between. The CDR3 extends over 13 amino acids. The CDR3 nucleotides are TGTGCCAGCAGTTTATTAACGGATGGTGGCTACACCTTC. As protein: CASSLLTDGGYTF.

This clonotype was seen a few times. The chain employs TRBV5-4 and TRBJ2-7; D not resolved. The CDR3 covers 13 residues. The germline V gene encodes CDR1 SGHNT and CDR2 YYREEE (reference sequence). The V gene lost 0 bases and the J gene lost 5 bases, with 9 bases spanning the gap. The CDR3 region is CASSLVSSNEQYF. CDR3 in DNA: TGTGCCAGCAGCTTGGTCAGCAGTAACGAGCAGTACTTC.

The rearrangement uses TRBV6-5 and TRBJ1-4; D is undetermined. Germline CDR1 reads MNHEY; CDR2 reads SVGAGI. This CDR3 is built from 13 residues. V gave up 4 bases and J gave up 8 bases, with 11 bases separating them. As DNA, the CDR3 is TGTGCCAGCAGTTTCTCCGGGGTAGAAAAACTGTTTTTT. Translating gives CASSFSGVEKLFF.

This clonotype showed up many times. The V call is TRBV15, the J call TRBJ1-2; D not resolved. Trimming removed 0 bases at V and 8 bases at J, with 22 bases between. Germline loops: CDR1 LNHNV, CDR2 YYDKDF (reference sequence). The CDR3 runs 17 residues. The CDR3 DNA is TGTGCCACCAGCAGAGATATCAATTCTGCGGCGGCGTGGGGCTACACCTTC. Protein sequence: CATSRDINSAAAWGYTF.

The chain links TRBV9 to TRBJ2-7; the match to TRBD1 covers 9 bases. The V gene's germline CDR1 is SGDLS and CDR2 YYNGEE. The CDR3 loop spans 14 amino acids. The J segment lost 3 bases and the V segment lost 0 bases, leaving 1 base of the junction unmatched. The CDR3, as DNA: TGTGCCAGCAGCGTAGCGGGACAGGGCTACGAGCAGTACTTC. This encodes CASSVAGQGYEQYF. Based on the CDR3 plus reference TRBV9 and TRBJ2-7, the full variable domain is DSGVTQTPKHLITATGQRVTLRCSPRSGDLSVYWYQQSLDQGLQFLIQYYNGEERAKGNILERFSAQQFPDLHSELNLSSLELGDSALYFCASSVAGQGYEQYFGPGTRLTVT.

The CDR3 DNA follows: TGCAGCGTTGCAACAGGGGGCGCTGAGGATACGCAGTATTTT. Translating it yields CSVATGGAEDTQYF. The V and J genes are TRBV29-1 and TRBJ2-3; 9 bases map to TRBD1. The V segment lost 4 bases and the J segment 6 bases; nucleotides outside the gene matches: 8. The CDR3 totals 14 residues. The germline V gene encodes CDR1 SQVTM and CDR2 ANQGSEA.

A few counts support this clonotype. The rearrangement uses TRBV7-2 and TRBJ2-4; the D is unclear. Deletions cut 4 bases from V and 7 bases from J, with 14 bases between. Per germline, CDR1 SGHTA and CDR2 FQGNSA. CDR3 size: 14 residues. The CDR3 coding sequence is TGTGCCAGCAGCTCCCGCCACGTCGGGAACATTCAGTACTTC. It codes for CASSSRHVGNIQYF.

At least ten counts were recorded for this clonotype. The chain has TRBV29-1 and TRBJ2-5, with 10 positions matching TRBD1. Germline V gives CDR1 SQVTM, CDR2 ANQGSEA. The CDR3 runs to 13 residues. The CDR3 region has the DNA TGCACTGGGGACAGGGGCGCCCAAGAGACCCAGTACTTC. Encoded protein: CTGDRGAQETQYF.

The sample holds many counts of this clonotype. The chain carries TRBV5-1 and TRBJ2-7; D is unclear. The CDR3 spans 12 residues. CDR1 is SGHRS and CDR2 is YFSETQ in the germline V gene. V lost 1 base, J lost 4 bases, and 6 bases lay in between. Written as DNA, the CDR3 is TGCGCCAGCAGCTTGTCGGATTACGAGCAGTACTTC. The encoded protein is CASSLSDYEQYF. Based on the CDR3 plus reference TRBV5-1 and TRBJ2-7, the full variable domain is KAGVTQTPRYLIKTRGQQVTLSCSPISGHRSVSWYQQTPGQGLQFLFEYFSETQRNKGNFPGRFSGRQFSNSRSEMNVSTLELGDSALYLCASSLSDYEQYFGPGTRLTVT.

This clonotype showed up just a few times. This sequence joins TRBV12-3 or TRBV12-4 and TRBJ2-2, with D unresolved. The CDR3 has 13 amino acids. V dropped 1 base and J dropped 4 bases, with 4 bases sitting between them. The CDR3 sequence is CASSLVFTGELFF. The DNA of the CDR3 is TGTGCCAGCAGTTTAGTCTTCACCGGGGAGCTGTTTTTT.

This clonotype was detected many times. Here the CDR3 reads CASTLTQGLAQHF. The DNA of the CDR3 is TGTGCCAGCACCCTAACTCAGGGGTTGGCCCAGCATTTT. The chain links TRBV28 to TRBJ1-5; TRBD1 might be the D (6 bases). The V gene lost 7 bases and the J gene lost 11 bases, with 18 bases spanning the gap. Germline loops: CDR1 MDHEN, CDR2 SYDVKM. The CDR3 consists of 13 residues. Using reference TRBV28 and TRBJ1-5 for the parts outside the CDR3, the full variable domain is DVKVTQSSRYLVKRTGEKVFLECVQDMDHENMFWYRQDPGLGLRLIYFSYDVKMKEKGDIPEGYSVSREKKERFSLILESASTNQTSMYLCASTLTQGLAQHFGDGTRLSIL.